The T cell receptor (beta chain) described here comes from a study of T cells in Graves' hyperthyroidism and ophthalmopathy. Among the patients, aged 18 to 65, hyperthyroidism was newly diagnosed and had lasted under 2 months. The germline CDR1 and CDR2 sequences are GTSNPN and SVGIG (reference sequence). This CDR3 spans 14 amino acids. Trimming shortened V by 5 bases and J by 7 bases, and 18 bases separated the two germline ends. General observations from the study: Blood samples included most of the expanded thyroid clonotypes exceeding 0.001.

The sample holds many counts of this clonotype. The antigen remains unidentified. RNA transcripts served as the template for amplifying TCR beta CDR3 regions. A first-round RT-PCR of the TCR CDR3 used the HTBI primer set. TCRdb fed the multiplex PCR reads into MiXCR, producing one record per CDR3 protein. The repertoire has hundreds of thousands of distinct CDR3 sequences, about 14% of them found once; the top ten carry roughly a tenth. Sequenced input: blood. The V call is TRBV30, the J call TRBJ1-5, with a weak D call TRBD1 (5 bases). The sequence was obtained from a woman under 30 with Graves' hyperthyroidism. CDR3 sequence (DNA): TGTGCCTGGGGGACCCTCCGAATCGGGCAGCCCCAGCATTTT. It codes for CAWGTLRIGQPQHF.